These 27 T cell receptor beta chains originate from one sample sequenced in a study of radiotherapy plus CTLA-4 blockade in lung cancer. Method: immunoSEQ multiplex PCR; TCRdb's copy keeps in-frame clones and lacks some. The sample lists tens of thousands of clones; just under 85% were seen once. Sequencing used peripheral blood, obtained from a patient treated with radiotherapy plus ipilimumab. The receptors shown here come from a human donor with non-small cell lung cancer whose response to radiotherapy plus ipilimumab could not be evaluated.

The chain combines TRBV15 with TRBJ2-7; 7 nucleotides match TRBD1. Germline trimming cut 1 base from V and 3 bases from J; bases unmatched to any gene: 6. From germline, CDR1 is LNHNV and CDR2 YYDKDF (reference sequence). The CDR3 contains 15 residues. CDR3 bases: TGTGCCACCAGCAGAGTTGAGACAGGGAACTACGAGCAGTACTTC. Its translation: CATSRVETGNYEQYF.

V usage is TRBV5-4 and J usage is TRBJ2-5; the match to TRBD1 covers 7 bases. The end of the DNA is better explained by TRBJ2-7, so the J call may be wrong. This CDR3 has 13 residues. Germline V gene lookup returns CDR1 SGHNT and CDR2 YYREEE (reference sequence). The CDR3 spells CASSQDRSYEQYF. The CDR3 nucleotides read TGTGCCAGCAGCCAGGACAGGTCCTACGAGCAGTACTTC.

The CDR3 region is CASSVPQGYEQYF. Here the CDR3 DNA reads TGTGCCAGCAGCGTTCCACAGGGCTACGAGCAGTACTTC. This chain joins TRBV11-2 and TRBJ2-7, with D maybe TRBD1 (6 bases). Per germline, CDR1 SGHAT and CDR2 FQNNGV. CDR3 size: 13 residues. The V end lost 5 bases, the J end lost 3 bases, and 11 bases lay between the germline ends.

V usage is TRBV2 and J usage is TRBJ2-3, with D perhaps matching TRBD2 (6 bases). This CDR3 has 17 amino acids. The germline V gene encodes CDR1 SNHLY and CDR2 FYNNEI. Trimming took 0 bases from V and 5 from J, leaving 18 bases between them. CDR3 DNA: TGTGCCAGCAGTGAAGCTTTGAGGGAGGACCTATTAGATACGCAGTATTTT. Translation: CASSEALREDLLDTQYF. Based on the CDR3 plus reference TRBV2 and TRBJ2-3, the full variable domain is EPEVTQTPSHQVTQMGQEVILRCVPISNHLYFYWYRQILGQKVEFLVSFYNNEISEKSEIFDDQFSVERPDGSNFTLKIRSTKLEDSAMYFCASSEALREDLLDTQYFGPGTRLTVL.

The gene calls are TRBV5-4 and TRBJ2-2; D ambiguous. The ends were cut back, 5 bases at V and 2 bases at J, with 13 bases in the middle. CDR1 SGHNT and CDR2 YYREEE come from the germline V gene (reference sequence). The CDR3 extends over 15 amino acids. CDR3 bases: TGTGCCAGCAGGGTGGCAGGAACAAACACCGGGGAGCTGTTTTTT. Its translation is CASRVAGTNTGELFF.

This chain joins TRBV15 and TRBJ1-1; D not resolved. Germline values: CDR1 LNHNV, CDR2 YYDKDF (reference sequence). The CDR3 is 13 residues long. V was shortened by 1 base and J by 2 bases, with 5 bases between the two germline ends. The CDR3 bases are TGTGCCACCAGCAGAGTCATTAACACTGAAGCTTTCTTT. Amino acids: CATSRVINTEAFF.

Here the CDR3 reads CATDRVNTGELFF. CDR3 nucleotides: TGTGCCACTGACAGGGTAAACACCGGGGAGCTGTTTTTT. J is TRBJ2-2 and V is TRBV6-1, with 7 bases identical to TRBD1. Germline CDR1 MNHNS, CDR2 SASEGT. CDR3 size: 13 residues. V lost 10 bases to trimming and J lost 2 bases; unmatched junction nucleotides: 4.

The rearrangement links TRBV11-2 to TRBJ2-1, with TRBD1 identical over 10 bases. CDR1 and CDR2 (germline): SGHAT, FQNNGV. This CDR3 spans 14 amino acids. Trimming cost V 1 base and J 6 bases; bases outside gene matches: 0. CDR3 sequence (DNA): TGTGCCAGCAGCTTAGGGACAGGGGGCAATGAGCAGTTCTTC. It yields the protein CASSLGTGGNEQFF.

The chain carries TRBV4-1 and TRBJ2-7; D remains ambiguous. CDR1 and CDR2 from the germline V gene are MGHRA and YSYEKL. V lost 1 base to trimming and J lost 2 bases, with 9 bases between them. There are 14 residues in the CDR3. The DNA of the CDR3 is TGCGCCAGCAGCCAAGGAGGTGAACCCTACGAGCAGTACTTC. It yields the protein CASSQGGEPYEQYF.

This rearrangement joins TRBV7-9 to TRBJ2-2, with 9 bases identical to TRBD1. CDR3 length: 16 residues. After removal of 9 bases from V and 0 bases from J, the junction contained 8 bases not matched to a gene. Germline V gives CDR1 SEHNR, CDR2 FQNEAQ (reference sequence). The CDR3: CASMGQGSPNTGELFF. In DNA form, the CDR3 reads TGTGCCAGTATGGGACAGGGAAGCCCGAACACCGGGGAGCTGTTTTTT.

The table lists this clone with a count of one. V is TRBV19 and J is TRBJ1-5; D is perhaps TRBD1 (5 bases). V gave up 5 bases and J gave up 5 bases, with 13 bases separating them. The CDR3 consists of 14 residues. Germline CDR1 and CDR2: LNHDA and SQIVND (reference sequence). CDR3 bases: TGTGCCAGTAGTGTCAGGGTTGGTGATCAGCCCCAGCATTTT. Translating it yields CASSVRVGDQPQHF.

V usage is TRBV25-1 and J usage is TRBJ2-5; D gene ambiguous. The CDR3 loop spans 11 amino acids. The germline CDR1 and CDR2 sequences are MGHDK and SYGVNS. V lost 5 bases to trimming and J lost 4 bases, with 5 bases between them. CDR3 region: CASSISETQYF. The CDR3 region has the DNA TGTGCCAGCAGTATATCAGAGACCCAGTACTTC. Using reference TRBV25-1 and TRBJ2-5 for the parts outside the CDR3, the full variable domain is EADIYQTPRYLVIGTGKKITLECSQTMGHDKMYWYQQDPGMELHLIHYSYGVNSTEKGDLSSESTVSRIRTEHFPLTLESARPSHTSQYLCASSISETQYFGPGTRLLVL.

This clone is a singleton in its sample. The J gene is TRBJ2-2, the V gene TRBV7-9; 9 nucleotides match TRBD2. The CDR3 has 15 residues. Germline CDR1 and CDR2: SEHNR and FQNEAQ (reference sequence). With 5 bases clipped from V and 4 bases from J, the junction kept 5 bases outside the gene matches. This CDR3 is CASSPRREGTGELFF. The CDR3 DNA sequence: TGTGCCAGCAGCCCGCGGCGGGAGGGCACCGGGGAGCTGTTTTTT.

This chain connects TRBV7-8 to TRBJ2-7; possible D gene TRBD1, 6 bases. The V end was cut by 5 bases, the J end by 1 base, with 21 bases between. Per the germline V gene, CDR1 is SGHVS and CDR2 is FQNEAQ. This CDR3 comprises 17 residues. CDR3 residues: CASSPSVGGANSYEQYF. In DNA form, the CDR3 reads TGTGCCAGCAGCCCTTCAGTAGGGGGAGCCAATTCCTACGAGCAGTACTTC.

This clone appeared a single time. In nucleotides, the CDR3 is TGTGCCAGCAGTTCACCGGGACAGGGGGCCTACGAGCAGTACTTC. It yields the protein CASSSPGQGAYEQYF. The rearrangement links TRBV28 to TRBJ2-5; 11 bases line up with TRBD1. Gene TRBJ2-7 matches the end of the DNA better, so the J call may be wrong. Looked up from germline, CDR1 is MDHEN and CDR2 is SYDVKM. This CDR3 has 15 residues.

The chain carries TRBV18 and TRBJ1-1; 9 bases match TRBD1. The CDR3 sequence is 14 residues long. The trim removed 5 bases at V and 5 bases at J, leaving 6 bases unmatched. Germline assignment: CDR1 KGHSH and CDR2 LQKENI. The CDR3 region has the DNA TGTGCCAGCTCAGACAGGGGGTATGGGACTGAAGCTTTCTTT. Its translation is CASSDRGYGTEAFF.

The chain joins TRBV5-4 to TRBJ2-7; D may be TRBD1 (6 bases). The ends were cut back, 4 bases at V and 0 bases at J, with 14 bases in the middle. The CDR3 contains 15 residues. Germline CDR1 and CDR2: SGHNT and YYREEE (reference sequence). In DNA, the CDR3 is TGTGCCAGCAGCCAAAAAGGGGGTTACTCCTACGAGCAGTACTTC. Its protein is CASSQKGGYSYEQYF.

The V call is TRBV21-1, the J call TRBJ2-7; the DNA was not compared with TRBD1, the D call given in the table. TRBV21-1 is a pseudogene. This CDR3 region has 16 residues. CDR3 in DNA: TGTGCCAGCAGCCTTCCCCCGGGACAGGGGTCTTACGAGCAGTACTTC. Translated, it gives CASSLPPGQGSYEQYF.

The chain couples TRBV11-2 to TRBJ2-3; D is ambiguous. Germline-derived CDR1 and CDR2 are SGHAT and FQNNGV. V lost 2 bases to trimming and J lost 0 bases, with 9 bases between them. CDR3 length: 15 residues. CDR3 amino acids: CASSLRGSSTDTQYF. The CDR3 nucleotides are TGTGCCAGCAGCTTAAGAGGTTCCAGCACAGATACGCAGTATTTT.

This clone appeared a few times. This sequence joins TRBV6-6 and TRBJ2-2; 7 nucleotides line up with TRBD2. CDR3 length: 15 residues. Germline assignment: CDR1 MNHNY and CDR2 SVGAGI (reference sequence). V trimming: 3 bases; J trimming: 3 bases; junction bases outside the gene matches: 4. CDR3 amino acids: CASSYQGGDTGELFF. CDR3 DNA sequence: TGTGCCAGCAGTTATCAGGGAGGGGACACCGGGGAGCTGTTTTTT.

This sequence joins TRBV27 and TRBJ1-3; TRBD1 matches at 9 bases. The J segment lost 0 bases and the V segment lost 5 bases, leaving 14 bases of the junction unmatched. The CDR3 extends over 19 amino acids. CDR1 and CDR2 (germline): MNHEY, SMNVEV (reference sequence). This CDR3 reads CASSASGTGLWRSGNTIYF. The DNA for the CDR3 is TGTGCCAGCAGTGCGTCCGGGACAGGGCTCTGGCGCTCTGGAAACACCATATATTTT.

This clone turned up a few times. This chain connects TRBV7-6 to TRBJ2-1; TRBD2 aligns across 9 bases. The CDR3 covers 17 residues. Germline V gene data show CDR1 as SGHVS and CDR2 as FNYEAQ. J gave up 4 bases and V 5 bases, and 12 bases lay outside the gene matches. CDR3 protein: CASSLRPATSGYNEQFF. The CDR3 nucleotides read TGTGCCAGCAGCCTTAGACCGGCGACTAGCGGATACAATGAGCAGTTCTTC.

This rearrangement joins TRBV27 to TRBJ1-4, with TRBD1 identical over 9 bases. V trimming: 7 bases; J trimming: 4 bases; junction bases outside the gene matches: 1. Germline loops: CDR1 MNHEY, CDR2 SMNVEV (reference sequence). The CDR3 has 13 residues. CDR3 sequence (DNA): TGTGCCAGCAAGGGACAGGGTAATGAAAAACTGTTTTTT. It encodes CASKGQGNEKLFF.

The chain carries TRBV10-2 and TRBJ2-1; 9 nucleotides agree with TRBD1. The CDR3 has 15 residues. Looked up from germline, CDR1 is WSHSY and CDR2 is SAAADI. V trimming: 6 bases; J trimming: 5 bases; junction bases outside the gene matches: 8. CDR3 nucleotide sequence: TGCGCCAGCAGCCGTACAGGGGGCGGTAACAATGAGCAGTTCTTC. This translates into CASSRTGGGNNEQFF.

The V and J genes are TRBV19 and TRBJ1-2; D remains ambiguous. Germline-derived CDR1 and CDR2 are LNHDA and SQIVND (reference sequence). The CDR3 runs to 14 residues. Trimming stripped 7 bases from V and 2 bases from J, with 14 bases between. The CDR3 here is CASTKTAENYGYTF. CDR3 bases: TGTGCCAGTACCAAAACAGCGGAGAACTATGGCTACACCTTC.

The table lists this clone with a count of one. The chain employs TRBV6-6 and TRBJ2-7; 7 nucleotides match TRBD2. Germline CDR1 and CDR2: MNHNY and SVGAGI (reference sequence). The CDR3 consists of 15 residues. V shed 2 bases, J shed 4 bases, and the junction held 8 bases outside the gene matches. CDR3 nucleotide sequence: TGTGCCAGCAGTTACCCACCGGGAGGCTTGTACGAGCAGTACTTC. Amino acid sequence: CASSYPPGGLYEQYF.

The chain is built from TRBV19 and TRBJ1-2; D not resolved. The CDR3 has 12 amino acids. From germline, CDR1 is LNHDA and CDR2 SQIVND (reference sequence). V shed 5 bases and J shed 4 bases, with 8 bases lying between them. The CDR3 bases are TGTGCCAGTAGTTCTGGGCCCTATGGCTACACCTTC. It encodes CASSSGPYGYTF.